The 24 T cell receptor beta chains listed next were all sequenced from one sample in a study of cytomegalovirus exposure and HLA in healthy donors (dated 2017 in TCRdb). Libraries were prepared through the immunoSEQ multiplex PCR assay. For the multiplex PCR, a mixture combining 60 forward primers for TCR Vbeta segments and 13 reverse primers for TCR Jbeta segments was used. TCRdb's version of the immuneACCESS table is confined to in-frame rearrangements and falls short of the full clone set. An unresolved V gene accounts for under half of the shortfall where checked; the remainder is of unknown origin. Here the sample has about 140,000 clones; 65% to 80% occur a single time. Jointly, the top ten make up 6.5% of the sample. Sequenced sample: PBMCs. These TCRs come from a man aged 35-49 years in good health and CMV-seropositive.

This clone turned up a few times. V and J are TRBV5-6 and TRBJ1-1, with 8 bases matching TRBD1. The germline CDR1 and CDR2 sequences are SGHDT and YYEEEE. Trimming removed 4 bases from V and 12 bases from J; junction bases left unmatched: 11. The CDR3 is 13 amino acids. Here the CDR3 DNA reads TGTGCCAGCAGCCTCAGACAGGGGCACTGGTCTTTCTTT. This sequence encodes CASSLRQGHWSFF.

This sequence joins TRBV6-6 and TRBJ2-1; 7 bases map to TRBD2. CDR1 and CDR2 (germline): MNHNY, SVGAGI (reference sequence). The CDR3 runs to 16 residues. V gave up 6 bases and J gave up 3 bases; unmatched junction bases: 11. CDR3 nucleotides: TGTGCCAGCAGGCCTAGTCGATCGGGAGGCTACAATGAGCAGTTCTTC. Its protein is CASRPSRSGGYNEQFF.

The J gene is TRBJ2-3, the V gene TRBV6-1; D is ambiguous. Per the germline V gene, CDR1 is MNHNS and CDR2 is SASEGT. The CDR3 has 13 amino acids. Trimming removed 7 bases at V and 1 base at J, with 9 bases between. Written as DNA, the CDR3 is TGTGCCAGCACGAATCGGGGCACAGATACGCAGTATTTT. It translates to CASTNRGTDTQYF.

The chain joins TRBV7-9 to TRBJ2-7; 8 nucleotides line up with TRBD1. CDR1 SEHNR and CDR2 FQNEAQ come from the germline V gene (reference sequence). Trimming removed 3 bases from V and 7 bases from J; junction bases left unmatched: 11. The CDR3 runs to 15 residues. The CDR3 here is CASSFPQGAGREQYF. The CDR3, as DNA: TGTGCCAGCAGCTTCCCTCAGGGGGCGGGAAGGGAGCAGTACTTC.

The J gene is TRBJ2-7, the V gene TRBV7-2; 8 nucleotides agree with TRBD1. J gave up 0 bases and V 5 bases, and 9 bases lay outside the gene matches. The CDR3 loop spans 16 amino acids. Germline values: CDR1 SGHTA, CDR2 FQGNSA. In DNA form, the CDR3 reads TGTGCCAGCAGCCCTATGGGACAGGCAGCCTCCTACGAGCAGTACTTC. As protein: CASSPMGQAASYEQYF.

CDR3 sequence: CASSLPPSYEQYF. For the CDR3, the DNA is TGTGCCAGCAGCTTACCCCCCTCTTACGAGCAGTACTTC. The J gene is TRBJ2-7, the V gene TRBV7-9; D gene uncertain. Trimming left V 2 bases short and J 4 bases short, with 9 bases between. Germline lookup yields CDR1 SEHNR and CDR2 FQNEAQ (reference sequence). The CDR3 totals 13 residues.

Details on this clone: Compared with germline, one end of the junction differs, possibly owing to a read error. The chain couples TRBV7-9 to TRBJ2-1, with 8 nucleotides matching TRBD2. The length of the CDR3 is 14 residues. Germline loops: CDR1 SEHNR, CDR2 FQNEAQ (reference sequence). The CDR3 DNA is TGTTCCAGCAGCTTACCCTCGGGAGGGAGTGAGCAGTTCTTC. Translating it yields CSSSLPSGGSEQFF.

The rearrangement joins TRBV10-3 to TRBJ1-2; D perhaps matches TRBD1 (6 bases). The CDR3 totals 14 residues. Trimming cost V 2 bases and J 7 bases, with 14 bases left between them. Germline V gives CDR1 ENHRY, CDR2 SYGVKD. In nucleotides, the CDR3 is TGTGCCATCAGTGAGGGGGGCCTGGAGATTGGCTACACCTTC. Translation gives CAISEGGLEIGYTF.

The table lists this clone with a count of one. The chain joins TRBV4-2 to TRBJ2-7; perhaps TRBD2 as D (6 bases). Trimming left V 0 bases short and J 5 bases short, with 20 bases between. Germline-derived CDR1 and CDR2 are LGHNA and YNFKEQ. The CDR3 is 17 residues long. CDR3 nucleotide sequence: TGTGCCAGCAGCCAAGATCGAGGGGAGGCGGGTGGGAACGAGCAGTACTTC. Its translation is CASSQDRGEAGGNEQYF.

V gene TRBV6-5 combines with J gene TRBJ1-1; 7 bases align to TRBD1. Per germline, CDR1 MNHEY and CDR2 SVGAGI. V lost 6 bases to trimming and J lost 4 bases; unmatched junction nucleotides: 11. The CDR3 loop spans 15 amino acids. This chain's CDR3 is CASSLRQGWGTEAFF. CDR3 bases: TGTGCCAGCAGCCTAAGACAGGGATGGGGCACTGAAGCTTTCTTT.

This clone was picked up one time. The chain joins TRBV19 to TRBJ2-1; 7 bases align to TRBD2. The V segment lost 6 bases and the J segment 2 bases; nucleotides outside the gene matches: 10. Germline V gene data show CDR1 as LNHDA and CDR2 as SQIVND (reference sequence). The CDR3 spans 16 residues. DNA for the CDR3: TGTGCCAGTAGCCACTGGCGGCGGGGGACCTACAATGAGCAGTTCTTC. It is translated as CASSHWRRGTYNEQFF.

The genes are TRBV7-9 and TRBJ2-3; D gene uncertain. Trimming removed 1 base at V and 0 bases at J, with 8 bases between. The germline V gene encodes CDR1 SEHNR and CDR2 FQNEAQ (reference sequence). The CDR3 has 15 residues. The CDR3 here is CASSLGLLSTDTQYF. CDR3 in DNA: TGTGCCAGCAGCTTAGGTCTACTCAGCACAGATACGCAGTATTTT.

V and J are TRBV4-1 and TRBJ2-7; a possible D gene is TRBD1 (5 bases). Looked up from germline, CDR1 is MGHRA and CDR2 is YSYEKL. This CDR3 region has 18 residues. The V end lost 1 base, the J end lost 0 bases, and 19 bases lay between the germline ends. The CDR3 DNA follows: TGCGCCAGCAGCCAAGGCCAAGGGCTAGACAGAACCTCCTACGAGCAGTACTTC. Translated, it gives CASSQGQGLDRTSYEQYF.

This chain joins TRBV6-1 and TRBJ2-7, with TRBD2 matching 10 bases. V lost 0 bases, J lost 2 bases, and 7 bases stayed unmatched. The CDR3 spans 17 residues. Germline values: CDR1 MNHNS, CDR2 SASEGT. The CDR3 bases are TGTGCCAGCAGTGAAGCTAAAGCGGGAGGGTTCACCTACGAGCAGTACTTC. Amino acid sequence: CASSEAKAGGFTYEQYF.

This chain connects TRBV5-1 to TRBJ1-3; tentative D call: TRBD1 (5 bases). Trimming removed 4 bases at V and 0 bases at J, with 11 bases between. CDR3 length: 15 residues. CDR1 SGHRS and CDR2 YFSETQ come from the germline V gene. CDR3 in amino acids: CASSVDSNSGNTIYF. As DNA, the CDR3 is TGCGCCAGCAGCGTCGACAGTAACTCTGGAAACACCATATATTTT.

This clone has only a few counts. This chain uses TRBV6-5 with TRBJ1-5; D perhaps matches TRBD1 (6 bases). Looked up from germline, CDR1 is MNHEY and CDR2 is SVGAGI. The CDR3 totals 13 residues. Trimming took 2 bases from V and 9 from J, leaving 11 bases between them. For the CDR3, the DNA is TGTGCCAGCAGTTACGAGGGAGGGGGGCCCCAGCATTTT. Amino acid sequence: CASSYEGGGPQHF.

This rearrangement joins TRBV5-1 to TRBJ2-5; 8 bases fit TRBD1. V lost 7 bases and J lost 3; bases outside the gene matches: 8. CDR3 length: 14 residues. Germline V lookup: CDR1 SGHRS, CDR2 YFSETQ. CDR3 residues: CASGIQGGEETQYF. The CDR3 DNA is TGCGCCAGCGGTATACAGGGGGGTGAAGAGACCCAGTACTTC.

This chain joins TRBV5-4 and TRBJ2-2; 11 nucleotides agree with TRBD1. Germline lookup yields CDR1 SGHNT and CDR2 YYREEE (reference sequence). The ends lost 3 bases at V and 5 bases at J; junction bases unmatched: 9. This CDR3 region has 17 residues. CDR3 nucleotide sequence: TGTGCCAGCAGCTGGGGTTTAGGGACAGGGGGAACCGGGGAGCTGTTTTTT. It codes for CASSWGLGTGGTGELFF.

V and J are TRBV27 and TRBJ1-5; D uncertain. Germline assignment: CDR1 MNHEY and CDR2 SMNVEV (reference sequence). Trimming cost V 5 bases and J 5 bases, with 10 bases left between them. The CDR3 sequence is 13 residues long. In DNA form, the CDR3 reads TGTGCCAGCAGTGCGATGAGGGATCAGCCCCAGCATTTT. Encoded protein: CASSAMRDQPQHF.

This chain links TRBV28 with TRBJ1-2; D perhaps matches TRBD1 (5 bases). This CDR3 comprises 14 residues. V dropped 7 bases and J dropped 5 bases, with 17 bases sitting between them. Germline CDR1 MDHEN, CDR2 SYDVKM. The DNA of the CDR3 is TGTGCCAGCACCCTCCTATCGGGGGGATATGGCTACACCTTC. This translates into CASTLLSGGYGYTF.

V is TRBV14 and J is TRBJ2-2, with unresolved D. Trimming removed 0 bases at V and 1 base at J, with 3 bases between. Per the germline V gene, CDR1 is SGHDN and CDR2 is FVKESK. CDR3 length: 14 residues. The CDR3 here is CASSQDRNTGELFF. For the CDR3, the DNA is TGTGCCAGCAGCCAAGATAGGAACACCGGGGAGCTGTTTTTT.

The chain has TRBV5-1 and TRBJ1-6; TRBD1 is a possible D gene (5 bases). Trimming took off 5 bases at V and 7 bases at J, with 10 bases between the two ends. Germline CDR1 is SGHRS and CDR2 is YFSETQ. The CDR3 has 13 residues. The CDR3: CASRVPGNSPLHF. For the CDR3, the DNA is TGCGCCAGCAGGGTCCCAGGGAATTCACCCCTCCACTTT.

The chain has TRBV27 and TRBJ2-1, with D perhaps matching TRBD2 (6 bases). The CDR3 is 14 residues long. Germline loops: CDR1 MNHEY, CDR2 SMNVEV (reference sequence). V was shortened by 5 bases and J by 5 bases, with 13 bases between the two germline ends. CDR3 protein: CASSRLEAHNEQFF. CDR3 sequence (DNA): TGTGCCAGCAGTAGACTAGAGGCCCACAATGAGCAGTTCTTC.

This clone came up once. The chain uses TRBV19 and TRBJ2-1; D gene uncertain. The germline V gene has CDR1 LNHDA and CDR2 SQIVND (reference sequence). The CDR3 totals 14 residues. The V end lost 1 base, the J end lost 5 bases, and 9 bases lay between the germline ends. For the CDR3, the DNA is TGTGCCAGTAGTATAGGTCGGGTTAACAATGAGCAGTTCTTC. It codes for CASSIGRVNNEQFF.